The clone carrying this TCR beta chain has a single count. Assay used: immunoSEQ multiplex PCR; TCRdb lists only in-frame clones, some missing. The data contain under 80,000 clones, about 89% of them seen just once; the ten biggest clones take up approximately 0.47%. This sample was included in a study of T cell changes during pregnancy in multiple sclerosis. This CDR3 is built from 14 residues. Trimming removed 5 bases from V and 4 bases from J, with 11 bases in between. Germline lookup yields CDR1 SGHTA and CDR2 FQGNSA. The sequences come from CD4+ T cells from peripheral blood mononuclear cells, collected in the second trimester of pregnancy. The V gene is TRBV7-2, the J gene TRBJ1-4; a possible D gene is TRBD1 (5 bases). The TCR originated in a female donor with multiple sclerosis, enrolled in a pregnancy study. CDR3 amino acids: CASSPTGFNEKLFF. The CDR3, as DNA: TGTGCCAGCAGCCCAACAGGTTTTAATGAAAAACTGTTTTTT. Looking up the rest from reference TRBV7-2 and TRBJ1-4 gives the full variable domain: GAGVSQSPSNKVTEKGKDVELRCDPISGHTALYWYRQSLGQGLEFLIYFQGNSAPDKSGLPSDRFSAERTGGSVSTLTIQRTQQEDSAVYLCASSPTGFNEKLFFGSGTQLSVL.